What follows describes a single T cell receptor (beta chain). Antigen: not known. Isolated RNA was reverse transcribed into cDNA used as the sequencing template. Libraries were prepared by immunoSEQ multiplex PCR; TCRdb keeps only in-frame clonotypes and omits some of them. The table includes 200,000 to 250,000 clones, more than 45% detected once. This sample was included in a study of CD8+ T cells in alopecia areata. In the study overall: Tofacitinib was taken orally by treated patients, and the dose was 5 to 10 mg twice daily. Patients remained on tofacitinib for 6 to 18 months and then went 6 months without it.

Alopecia areata patients provided lesional scalp punch biopsies and peripheral blood, both collected for the study. The CDR3 is 14 amino acids. Germline CDR1 MNHEY, CDR2 SVGAGI. V was shortened by 7 bases and J by 1 base, with 11 bases between the two germline ends. Regarding the study as a whole: Although TCR sharing was seen in mice, sharing across patients was less clear, possibly for HLA-related reasons.

This rearrangement joins TRBV6-5 to TRBJ1-5, with D maybe TRBD1 (6 bases). The sequencing used CD4+ T cells sorted from blood, collected at week 0. The TCR comes from a human donor with alopecia areata. The CDR3 spells CASNRAFSNQPQHF. The CDR3 region has the DNA TGTGCCAGCAACAGGGCGTTCAGCAATCAGCCCCAGCATTTT.